This T cell receptor beta chain emerged from a study of blood T cell repertoires in COVID-19. As for the study in general: Whether acute or convalescent, the COVID-19 samples came from the United States, Italy and Spain. Sample material is recorded as cDNA or gDNA derived from T cells, B-cell-depleted T cells, or PBMCs.

Authors' analysis steps: Estimation of nucleated cell counts relied on the amplification of reference gene primers. Profiling relied on immunoSEQ multiplex PCR, and the TCRdb table lists in-frame clones only, not all of them. V, J and clone size are those of that table, while D and trimming were read from the DNA. The table shows about 190,000 clones, with 82% occurring only once. CDR3 size: 15 residues. V dropped 0 bases and J dropped 5 bases, with 11 bases sitting between them. Germline-derived CDR1 and CDR2 are SGDLS and YYNGEE. Followed over time, Seattle patients had been enrolled while infection was active.

Input material: peripheral blood. This TCR was recovered from a woman between 55 and 75 years old with COVID-19, enrolled during active disease. The chain employs TRBV9 and TRBJ2-2; D is perhaps TRBD2 (6 bases). CDR3 region: CASSVEGRTTGELFF. The CDR3, as DNA: TGTGCCAGCAGCGTAGAGGGGAGGACGACCGGGGAGCTGTTTTTT.